This TCR beta chain is from a study of blood T cell repertoires in COVID-19 (dated by TCRdb to 2018 to 2020). A note on the overall study: Collaborator samples came from the United States, Italy and Spain and covered acute and convalescent phases of COVID-19. The material from the prospective study consisted of cDNA or gDNA derived from T cells, B-cell-depleted T cells, or PBMCs. The dataset comprised deeply sampled blood TCRbeta repertoires from subjects exposed to, actively infected with, or recovered from COVID-19. The repertoires were made available in a free public database intended to serve as a resource for research on the immune response to SARS-CoV-2. The samples were drawn from two sources: the first 160 participants of the ongoing ImmuneRACE study, and fewer than 1,500 subjects contributed by 6 global collaborators. Sample metadata almost always included a de-identified subject ID, COVID-19 status, age in years and sex. Where HLA class I and class II types were available, the types were taken from metadata supplied by the sample provider, not from assay-based typing. Study-wide findings and limitations: How much clinical and demographic metadata was included differed by source and by participant, and the metadata was provided uncurated.

Each collaborating institution followed its own protocols to collect whole blood in K2EDTA tubes. For TCRbeta analysis, collaborator samples were shipped as frozen whole blood, as isolated PBMCs, or as DNA extracted from either sample type. Via the germline V gene, CDR1 is WSHSY and CDR2 SAAADI. The cysteine opens and the phenylalanine closes a CDR3 of 16 amino acids. The DNA shown is the 48-base CDR3, in frame from base 1. Trimming removed 6 bases from V and 4 bases from J; the gene matches leave 11 bases unexplained. TCRbeta CDR3 regions were amplified from genomic DNA using the immunoSEQ Assay, a bias-controlled multiplex PCR. Per the original workflow: The number of nucleated cells in each sample was estimated from the amplification of reference gene primers within the assay. To quantify the absolute abundance of each unique TCRbeta CDR3 rearrangement, sequence reads were collapsed and filtered. For each sample, productive Simpson clonality was calculated by taking the square root of Simpson's diversity index across productive rearrangements. TCRdb holds this immuneACCESS table with in-frame rearrangements only. Some clones are missing; in checked studies, unresolved V genes explain under half, and the rest has no known cause. The DNA was the basis for D and trimming; V, J and clone size are from that table. Recorded for this sample are approximately 210,000 clones; approximately 81% of them occurred a single time. Less than 20% of the sample comes from the top ten.

As for this clone: It has no known antigen specificity. No quality values exist for individual bases; no much larger clone is one base distant.

The sequenced sample consisted of peripheral blood. The chain employs TRBV10-2 and TRBJ2-1; TRBD2 agrees with 8 junctional bases. This TCR derives from a man aged 25 to 40 with active or convalescent COVID-19. The CDR3 protein: CASRGWSGGRYNEQFF. The sequenced DNA is TGCGCCAGCAGGGGTTGGTCGGGGGGGCGTTACAATGAGCAGTTCTTC.